A single TCR beta chain is shown here with its context. With 0 bases clipped from V and 2 bases from J, the junction kept 8 bases outside the gene matches. The CDR3 is made up of 16 amino acids. Germline V CDR1 and CDR2: SGHRS, YFSETQ. The sample comes from a study of long-term antiretroviral therapy in people with HIV. Sequencing used immunoSEQ v3.0 at survey level. The table came from immunoSEQ multiplex PCR; TCRdb's copy has only in-frame clones and leaves some out. The sample contains fewer than 25,000 clones, roughly 94% of which appear only once. This chain joins TRBV5-1 and TRBJ2-7; 7 bases map to TRBD1. This TCR derives from a woman aged 50 to 60 with HIV. The sample in question was unsorted PBMCs, obtained almost 5 years after starting antiretroviral therapy. CDR3 coding DNA: TGCGCCAGCAGCTTGGAAGGGGGCGCAGGGGCCTACGAGCAGTACTTC. Translating it yields CASSLEGGAGAYEQYF.